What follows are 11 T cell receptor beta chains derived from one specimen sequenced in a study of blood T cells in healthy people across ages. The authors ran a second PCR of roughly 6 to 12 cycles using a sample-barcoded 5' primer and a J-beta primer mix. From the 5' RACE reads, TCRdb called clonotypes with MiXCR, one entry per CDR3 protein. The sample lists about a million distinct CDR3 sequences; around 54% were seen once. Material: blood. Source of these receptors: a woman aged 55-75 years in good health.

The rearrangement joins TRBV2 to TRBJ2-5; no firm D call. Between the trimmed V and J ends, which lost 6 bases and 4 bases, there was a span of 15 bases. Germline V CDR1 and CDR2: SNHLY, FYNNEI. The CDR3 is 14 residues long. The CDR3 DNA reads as TGTGCCAGCAGGGATCTACAGAGCCGAGAGACCCAGTACTTC. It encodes CASRDLQSRETQYF.

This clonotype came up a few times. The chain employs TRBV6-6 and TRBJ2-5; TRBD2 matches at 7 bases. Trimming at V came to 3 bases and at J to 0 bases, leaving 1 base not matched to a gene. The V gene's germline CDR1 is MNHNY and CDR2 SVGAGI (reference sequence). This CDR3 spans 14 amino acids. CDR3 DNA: TGTGCCAGCAGTTATGCGGGAGACCAAGAGACCCAGTACTTC. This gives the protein CASSYAGDQETQYF.

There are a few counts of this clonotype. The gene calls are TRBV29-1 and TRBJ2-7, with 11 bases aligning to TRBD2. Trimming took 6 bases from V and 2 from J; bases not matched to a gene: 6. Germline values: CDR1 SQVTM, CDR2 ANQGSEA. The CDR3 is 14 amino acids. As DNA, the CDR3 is TGCAGCGTCGAACCTAGCGGGAGGCCCTACGAGCAGTACTTC. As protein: CSVEPSGRPYEQYF.

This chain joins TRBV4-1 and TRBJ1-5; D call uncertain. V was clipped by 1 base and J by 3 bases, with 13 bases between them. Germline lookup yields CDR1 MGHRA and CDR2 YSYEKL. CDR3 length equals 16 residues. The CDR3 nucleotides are TGCGCCAGCAGCCAAGCCAGACTGGTTTCCAATCAGCCCCAGCATTTT. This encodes CASSQARLVSNQPQHF.

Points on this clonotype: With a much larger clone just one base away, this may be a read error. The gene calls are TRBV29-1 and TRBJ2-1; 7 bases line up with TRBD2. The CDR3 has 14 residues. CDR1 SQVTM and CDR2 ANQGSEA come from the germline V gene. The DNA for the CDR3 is TGCAGCTTTGACCCTAGCGGACTAAACAATGAGCAGTTATTC. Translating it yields CSFDPSGLNNEQLF.

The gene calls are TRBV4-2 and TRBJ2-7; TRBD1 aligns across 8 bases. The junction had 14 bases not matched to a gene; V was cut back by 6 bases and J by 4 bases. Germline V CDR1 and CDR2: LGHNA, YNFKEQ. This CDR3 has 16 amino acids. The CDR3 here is CASSRVPATGDYEQYF. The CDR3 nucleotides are TGTGCCAGCAGTCGGGTCCCCGCGACAGGGGATTACGAGCAGTACTTC.

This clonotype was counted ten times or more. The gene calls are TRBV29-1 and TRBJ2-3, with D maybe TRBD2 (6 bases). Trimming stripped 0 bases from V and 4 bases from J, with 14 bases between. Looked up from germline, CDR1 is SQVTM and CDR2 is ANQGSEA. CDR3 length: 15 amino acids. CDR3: CSVEEVTSRPDTQYF. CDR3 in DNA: TGCAGCGTTGAAGAGGTAACTAGCAGACCAGATACGCAGTATTTT.

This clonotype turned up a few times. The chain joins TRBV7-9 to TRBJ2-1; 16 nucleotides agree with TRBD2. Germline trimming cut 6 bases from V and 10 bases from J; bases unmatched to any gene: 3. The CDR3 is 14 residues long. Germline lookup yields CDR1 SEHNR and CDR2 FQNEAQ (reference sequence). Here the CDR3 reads CASSGTSGRGEQFF. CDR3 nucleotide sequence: TGTGCCAGCAGTGGGACTAGCGGGAGGGGGGAGCAGTTCTTC.

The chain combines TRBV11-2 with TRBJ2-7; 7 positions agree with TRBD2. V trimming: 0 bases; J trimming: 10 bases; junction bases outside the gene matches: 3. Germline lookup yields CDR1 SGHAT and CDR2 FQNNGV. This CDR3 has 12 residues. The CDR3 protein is CASSLEAGQQYF. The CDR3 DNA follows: TGTGCCAGCAGCTTAGAAGCGGGGCAACAGTACTTC.

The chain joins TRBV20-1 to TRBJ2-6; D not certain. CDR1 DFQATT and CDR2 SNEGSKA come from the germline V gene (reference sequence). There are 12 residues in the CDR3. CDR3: CSGSQGANVLTF. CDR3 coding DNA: TGCAGCGGATCGCAGGGGGCCAACGTCCTGACTTTC.

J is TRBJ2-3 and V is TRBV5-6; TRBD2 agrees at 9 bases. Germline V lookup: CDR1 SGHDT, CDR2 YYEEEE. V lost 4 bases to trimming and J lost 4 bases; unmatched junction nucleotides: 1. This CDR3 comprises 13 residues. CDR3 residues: CASSRTSADTQYF. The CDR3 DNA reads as TGTGCCAGCAGCAGGACTAGCGCAGATACGCAGTATTTT. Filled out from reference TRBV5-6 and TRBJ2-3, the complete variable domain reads DAGVTQSPTHLIKTRGQQVTLRCSPKSGHDTVSWYQQALGQGPQFIFQYYEEEERQRGNFPDRFSGHQFPNYSSELNVNALLLGDSALYLCASSRTSADTQYFGPGTRLTVL.